This paragraph covers one TCR beta chain sequence. Its target is not known. This record belongs to a study of cytomegalovirus exposure and HLA in healthy donors. The study ran its PCR with 60 Vbeta and 13 Jbeta primers. TCRdb's copy holds only in-frame clones and misses some; the assay was immunoSEQ multiplex PCR. The sample contains around 88,000 clones, about 74% of which appear only once. Study outcomes and limitations: An analysis was carried out later, and it reportedly showed fewer N-insertions in an Asian-associated ancestry cluster than the approximately 710-donor mean.

V lost 5 bases and J lost 2; bases outside the gene matches: 16. CDR3 length: 19 amino acids. Germline V CDR1 and CDR2: MDHEN, SYDVKM. This receptor was identified in a male donor in good health and CMV-seronegative. Sequencing was carried out using PBMCs. V gene TRBV28 combines with J gene TRBJ1-3; 9 bases are shared with TRBD1. In DNA form, the CDR3 reads TGTGCCAGCAGTCCCAATGTGGGGGACAGGGAGGATACTGGAAACACCATATATTTT. As protein: CASSPNVGDREDTGNTIYF. Full variable domain (outside the CDR3, taken from reference TRBV28 and TRBJ1-3): DVKVTQSSRYLVKRTGEKVFLECVQDMDHENMFWYRQDPGLGLRLIYFSYDVKMKEKGDIPEGYSVSREKKERFSLILESASTNQTSMYLCASSPNVGDREDTGNTIYFGEGSWLTVV.